A single sample is the source of the 18 T cell receptor beta chains below, sequenced in a study of cytomegalovirus exposure and HLA in healthy donors. The PCR ran on 60 Vbeta and 13 Jbeta primers. Produced via immunoSEQ multiplex PCR; TCRdb's table is partial and in-frame only. Of around 140,000 clones in the sample, 77% were seen once. The sequencing input was PBMCs. The receptors come from a male donor in good health and CMV-seropositive.

DNA for the CDR3: TGCGCCAGCAGCTTGGCCAGCAGGGTGGACACCGGGGAGCTGTTTTTT. This translates into CASSLASRVDTGELFF. This chain links TRBV5-1 with TRBJ2-2; TRBD1 might be the D (5 bases). The V end lost 0 bases, the J end lost 3 bases, and 12 bases lay between the germline ends. The CDR3 is 16 residues long. The germline V gene has CDR1 SGHRS and CDR2 YFSETQ.

This rearrangement joins TRBV30 to TRBJ1-5; D is ambiguous. This CDR3 has 14 amino acids. CDR1 and CDR2 (germline): GTSNPN, SVGIG (reference sequence). V lost 2 bases and J 2 bases, leaving 10 bases between the germline ends. CDR3 sequence: CAWSRGLGNQPQHF. The CDR3, as DNA: TGTGCCTGGAGTCGGGGTCTGGGCAATCAGCCCCAGCATTTT.

This clone was counted a few times. The V call is TRBV29-1, the J call TRBJ2-1; 7 bases line up with TRBD1. The V and J ends lost 0 bases and 12 bases, in that order; junction bases with no gene match: 8. CDR1 is SQVTM, CDR2 ANQGSEA, per germline. The CDR3 loop spans 13 amino acids. CDR3 sequence: CSVEDLDRVTQFF. As DNA, the CDR3 is TGCAGCGTTGAAGATCTTGACAGGGTGACGCAGTTCTTC.

The rearrangement links TRBV15 to TRBJ2-7; 12 nucleotides match TRBD1. J gave up 1 base and V 1 base, and 8 bases lay outside the gene matches. The CDR3 is 18 amino acids. Germline-derived CDR1 and CDR2 are LNHNV and YYDKDF (reference sequence). CDR3 region: CATSRVPGQGAESYEQYF. The DNA of the CDR3 is TGTGCCACCAGCAGAGTCCCGGGACAGGGGGCCGAATCCTACGAGCAGTACTTC.

The rearrangement links TRBV7-6 to TRBJ1-2; no clear D gene. Trimming took off 6 bases at V and 6 bases at J, with 17 bases between the two ends. CDR3 length equals 14 residues. Germline CDR1 is SGHVS and CDR2 is FNYEAQ. DNA of the CDR3: TGTGCCAGCAGTACAGATGACGGATGGGATGGCTACACCTTC. The encoded protein is CASSTDDGWDGYTF.

The chain joins TRBV7-2 to TRBJ1-5, with 7 bases lining up with TRBD1. In germline, CDR1 is SGHTA, CDR2 FQGNSA. The CDR3 loop spans 18 amino acids. V was clipped by 6 bases and J by 4 bases; unmatched bases: 18. The CDR3 region is CASRRDSDLGISNQPQHF. The CDR3 coding sequence is TGTGCCAGCAGGCGGGACAGTGATTTGGGCATTAGTAATCAGCCCCAGCATTTT.

V usage is TRBV5-4 and J usage is TRBJ1-1, with 7 bases identical to TRBD1. V was pared by 4 bases and J by 0 bases, with 6 bases of the junction left unmatched. Germline V lookup: CDR1 SGHNT, CDR2 YYREEE (reference sequence). This CDR3 has 15 amino acids. This CDR3 reads CASSPRTGVNTEAFF. The CDR3 nucleotides read TGTGCCAGCAGCCCGAGGACAGGAGTGAACACTGAAGCTTTCTTT.

In DNA form, the CDR3 reads TGTGCCAGCAGTTCAAACTATGGCTACACCTTC. Translating gives CASSSNYGYTF. The chain uses TRBV28 and TRBJ1-2; D unclear. V was trimmed by 4 bases and J by 2 bases, leaving 2 bases between them. The CDR3 has 11 amino acids. Per germline, CDR1 MDHEN and CDR2 SYDVKM.

V usage is TRBV6-5 and J usage is TRBJ2-1; no firm D call. CDR1 and CDR2 (germline): MNHEY, SVGAGI. The CDR3 spans 14 residues. Between the trimmed V and J ends, which lost 7 bases and 4 bases, there was a span of 14 bases. The CDR3 nucleotides are TGTGCCAGCACCGAGGTGGGTGCGTACAATGAGCAGTTCTTC. This codes for CASTEVGAYNEQFF.

This clone was counted only a few times. This chain joins TRBV28 and TRBJ1-4, with TRBD1 as a possible D gene (5 bases). V lost 4 bases and J 3 bases, leaving 15 bases between the germline ends. CDR1 is MDHEN, CDR2 SYDVKM, per germline. This CDR3 is 16 amino acids long. The CDR3 region is CASSWVRAVANEKLFF. In DNA form, the CDR3 reads TGTGCCAGCAGTTGGGTCAGGGCGGTAGCTAATGAAAAACTGTTTTTT.

The V call is TRBV2, the J call TRBJ1-5; no clear D. Germline V gives CDR1 SNHLY, CDR2 FYNNEI. V lost 3 bases and J 6 bases, leaving 6 bases between the germline ends. The length of the CDR3 is 12 residues. CDR3 sequence reads: CASSDPFQPQHF. In DNA, the CDR3 is TGTGCCAGCAGTGATCCTTTTCAGCCCCAGCATTTT. Combining the CDR3 with reference TRBV2 and TRBJ1-5 gives the whole variable domain EPEVTQTPSHQVTQMGQEVILRCVPISNHLYFYWYRQILGQKVEFLVSFYNNEISEKSEIFDDQFSVERPDGSNFTLKIRSTKLEDSAMYFCASSDPFQPQHFGDGTRLSIL.

The CDR3 reads CASSPERDRASSPLHF. The CDR3 DNA reads TGTGCCAGCAGCCCTGAAAGAGACAGGGCCAGTTCACCCCTCCACTTT. V is TRBV21-1 and J is TRBJ1-6; the table's TRBD1 call for D was not verified on the DNA. TRBV21-1 is described as a pseudogene. This CDR3 is 16 amino acids long.

V is TRBV11-3 and J is TRBJ2-1, with TRBD2 identical over 9 bases. Germline V CDR1 and CDR2: SGHNT, YENEEA. With 5 bases clipped from V and 9 bases from J, the junction kept 17 bases outside the gene matches. The CDR3 has 17 amino acids. The CDR3 here is CASSPRVLGGGAGEQFF. The DNA of the CDR3 is TGTGCCAGCAGCCCGCGGGTTTTAGGCGGGGGGGCGGGTGAGCAGTTCTTC.

The chain is built from TRBV5-1 and TRBJ2-7; 8 nucleotides align to TRBD1. The CDR3 spans 14 residues. V dropped 5 bases and J dropped 1; count of bases not matched to a gene: 5. Germline assignment: CDR1 SGHRS and CDR2 YFSETQ. The CDR3, as DNA: TGCGCCAGCAGTCCCCGGACAGGGTCCTACGAGCAGTACTTC. This encodes CASSPRTGSYEQYF. Supplemented by reference TRBV5-1 and TRBJ2-7, the full variable domain reads KAGVTQTPRYLIKTRGQQVTLSCSPISGHRSVSWYQQTPGQGLQFLFEYFSETQRNKGNFPGRFSGRQFSNSRSEMNVSTLELGDSALYLCASSPRTGSYEQYFGPGTRLTVT.

The chain combines TRBV6-6 with TRBJ1-2; D might be TRBD1 (6 bases). Trimming pared 7 bases from V and 2 bases from J, leaving 14 bases between. The germline V gene has CDR1 MNHNY and CDR2 SVGAGI (reference sequence). This CDR3 region has 14 residues. In DNA form, the CDR3 reads TGTGCCAGCACTAAGGACAGAACGAACTATGGCTACACCTTC. Amino acids: CASTKDRTNYGYTF.

V is TRBV27 and J is TRBJ2-7; TRBD2 agrees at 8 bases. Trimming took 6 bases from V and 4 from J; bases not matched to a gene: 5. Germline V CDR1 and CDR2: MNHEY, SMNVEV (reference sequence). The CDR3 is 13 residues long. CDR3 loop: CASRLAEPYEQYF. CDR3 coding DNA: TGTGCCAGCAGACTAGCGGAACCTTACGAGCAGTACTTC.

In DNA, the CDR3 is TGTGCCAGCAGTTTTCTGAGTGGGGAGGCCCTCTCCTACGAGCAGTACTTC. This codes for CASSFLSGEALSYEQYF. This chain connects TRBV28 to TRBJ2-7, with a tentative D call TRBD2 (6 bases). The CDR3 is made up of 17 amino acids. The germline gives CDR1 MDHEN, CDR2 SYDVKM. Trimming pared 3 bases from V and 0 bases from J, leaving 18 bases between.

The rearrangement links TRBV7-2 to TRBJ2-7; 15 bases are shared with TRBD2. J was trimmed by 6 bases and V by 4 bases; bases with no gene match: 7. Germline V gene sequence: CDR1 SGHTA, CDR2 FQGNSA. The CDR3 is 16 residues long. The CDR3 protein is CASSSGGGLAGGEQYF. Here the CDR3 DNA reads TGTGCCAGCAGCTCGGGGGGGGGACTAGCGGGAGGCGAGCAGTACTTC. The entire variable domain, with the rest obtained from reference TRBV7-2 and TRBJ2-7, is as follows: GAGVSQSPSNKVTEKGKDVELRCDPISGHTALYWYRQSLGQGLEFLIYFQGNSAPDKSGLPSDRFSAERTGGSVSTLTIQRTQQEDSAVYLCASSSGGGLAGGEQYFGPGTRLTVT.